Following are 25 T cell receptor beta chains from one sample sequenced in a study of shared clonotypes between healthy human individuals. Data came from immunoSEQ multiplex PCR; TCRdb stores just in-frame clones and leaves some out. Of about 79,000 clones listed, 60% to 80% are singletons. Sequenced material: memory CD8+ T cells sorted from blood. Subset specified: CD45RO+ cells pooled with CCR7-negative TemRA cells. The receptors were gathered from a man between 25 and 39 years old in good health.

The chain joins TRBV2 to TRBJ2-4; TRBD1 is a possible D gene (6 bases). Trimming removed 1 base at V and 2 bases at J, with 15 bases between. CDR3 size: 17 residues. Germline CDR1 and CDR2: SNHLY and FYNNEI. This CDR3 is CASSEGWAGATKNIQYF. Here the CDR3 DNA reads TGTGCCAGCAGTGAAGGGTGGGCAGGGGCGACCAAAAACATTCAGTACTTC.

The CDR3 sequence: CASSPYRGQSSGNTIYF. DNA for the CDR3: TGTGCCAGCTCGCCTTACAGGGGGCAAAGCTCTGGAAACACCATATATTTT. This chain connects TRBV18 to TRBJ1-3; 9 nucleotides agree with TRBD1. The CDR3 spans 17 residues. Germline CDR1 is KGHSH and CDR2 is LQKENI. V was pared by 6 bases and J by 0 bases, with 9 bases of the junction left unmatched.

The chain links TRBV9 to TRBJ2-1; D gene ambiguous. Germline assignment: CDR1 SGDLS and CDR2 YYNGEE. V lost 0 bases and J 8 bases, leaving 12 bases between the germline ends. The CDR3 loop spans 14 amino acids. The DNA of the CDR3 is TGTGCCAGCAGCGTAGCGCCCACCCCACATGAGCAGTTCTTC. Its protein product is CASSVAPTPHEQFF.

The chain carries TRBV5-4 and TRBJ1-2; D is possibly TRBD1 (5 bases). The CDR3 runs 16 residues. Germline lookup yields CDR1 SGHNT and CDR2 YYREEE (reference sequence). V lost 4 bases and J lost 4, with 20 bases in between. CDR3 protein: CASSDYTRGKGYGYTF. As DNA, the CDR3 is TGTGCCAGCAGCGACTACACTAGGGGTAAAGGCTATGGCTACACCTTC.

This clone showed up many times. V and J are TRBV28 and TRBJ2-1; 11 positions match TRBD2. The V gene's germline CDR1 is MDHEN and CDR2 SYDVKM. This CDR3 is 16 amino acids long. The V and J ends lost 5 bases and 8 bases, in that order; junction bases with no gene match: 11. CDR3 nucleotides: TGTGCCAGCAGTCCAGATAGCGGGAGGGCCGTCTATGAGCAGTTCTTC. As protein: CASSPDSGRAVYEQFF.

The gene calls are TRBV28 and TRBJ1-5; maybe TRBD1 (6 bases). CDR1 MDHEN and CDR2 SYDVKM come from the germline V gene. Trimming took off 6 bases at V and 0 bases at J, with 24 bases between the two ends. The CDR3 is 19 amino acids. The CDR3 protein is CASRSPLQGEGLSNQPQHF. The CDR3 bases are TGTGCCAGCAGATCACCCCTACAGGGAGAGGGCCTTAGCAATCAGCCCCAGCATTTT.

This clone has more than one count but fewer than ten. This chain connects TRBV5-4 to TRBJ1-4; D is uncertain. V was cut by 5 bases and J by 5 bases, with 10 bases left in between. The germline V gene encodes CDR1 SGHNT and CDR2 YYREEE (reference sequence). This CDR3 comprises 13 residues. The CDR3 protein is CASSQSNNEKLFF. CDR3 in DNA: TGTGCCAGCAGTCAGAGCAACAATGAAAAACTGTTTTTT.

The chain recombines TRBV7-8 with TRBJ2-2, with 8 bases that match TRBD1. The CDR3 has 15 residues. CDR1 SGHVS and CDR2 FQNEAQ come from the germline V gene. V dropped 5 bases and J dropped 5; count of bases not matched to a gene: 7. The CDR3 protein is CASSQLDRATGELFF. The CDR3, as DNA: TGTGCCAGCAGCCAACTGGACAGGGCGACCGGGGAGCTGTTTTTT.

This chain joins TRBV7-2 and TRBJ2-3; 7 bases map to TRBD2. V shed 3 bases and J 2 bases; nucleotides not matched to a gene: 11. This CDR3 is 17 amino acids long. Germline lookup yields CDR1 SGHTA and CDR2 FQGNSA. This CDR3 is CASSFSPPGGSTDTQYF. The CDR3 DNA reads as TGTGCCAGCAGCTTTAGCCCCCCGGGAGGCTCCACAGATACGCAGTATTTT.

V usage is TRBV25-1 and J usage is TRBJ2-4; 10 bases line up with TRBD1. The germline V gene encodes CDR1 MGHDK and CDR2 SYGVNS. J was trimmed by 0 bases and V by 1 base; bases with no gene match: 3. CDR3 size: 17 residues. The CDR3 coding sequence is TGTGCCAGCAGTGAATGGGGGACAGGGGTAGCCAAAAACATTCAGTACTTC. Its protein product is CASSEWGTGVAKNIQYF.

The chain employs TRBV7-2 and TRBJ2-5, with TRBD2 as a possible D gene (5 bases). Germline CDR1 reads SGHTA; CDR2 reads FQGNSA. This CDR3 comprises 14 residues. V lost 3 bases and J 5 bases, leaving 13 bases between the germline ends. CDR3 bases: TGTGCCAGCAGCTTTGCGAGGGTTAGGGAGACCCAGTACTTC. It yields the protein CASSFARVRETQYF.

DNA for the CDR3: TGTGCCAGCAGCTTGGCAGGCCGGAGGACCGGGGAGCTGTTTTTT. It specifies CASSLAGRRTGELFF. The chain uses TRBV5-8 and TRBJ2-2; D may be TRBD2 (5 bases). With 0 bases removed from V and 5 bases from J, the gap between germline ends came to 11 bases. Germline V gene lookup returns CDR1 SGHTS and CDR2 YDEGEE. The CDR3 has 15 amino acids.

This clone was detected many times. The chain employs TRBV11-2 and TRBJ2-7; no clear D gene. The length of the CDR3 is 13 residues. Germline assignment: CDR1 SGHAT and CDR2 FQNNGV. The germline V and J ends were trimmed by 3 bases and 3 bases, with 9 bases remaining between them. This CDR3 reads CASSFGSNYEQYF. CDR3 DNA sequence: TGTGCCAGCAGCTTTGGTTCAAACTACGAGCAGTACTTC.

This chain links TRBV25-1 with TRBJ2-3; the match to TRBD1 covers 9 bases. V trimming: 3 bases; J trimming: 5 bases; junction bases outside the gene matches: 15. The CDR3 loop spans 18 amino acids. In germline, CDR1 is MGHDK, CDR2 SYGVNS. The CDR3 loop reads CASSDSPGQGLFGDTQYF. The CDR3 DNA reads TGTGCCAGCAGTGACTCTCCAGGACAGGGGTTGTTTGGAGATACGCAGTATTTT.

With respect to this clone: This sequence is one base from a far larger clone and is likely a read error. This chain connects TRBV6-4 to TRBJ2-2, with D unresolved. Germline assignment: CDR1 MRHNA and CDR2 SNTAGT. The CDR3 has 14 residues. Trimming took off 2 bases at V and 2 bases at J, with 6 bases between the two ends. CDR3 in DNA: TGTGCCAGCAGTGACGAGACAAACACCGGGGAGCTGTTTTTT. Translated: CASSDETNTGELFF.

The V and J genes are TRBV5-6 and TRBJ2-1; D might be TRBD2 (5 bases). The CDR3 covers 16 residues. Trimming removed 0 bases from V and 1 base from J, with 11 bases in between. Germline V gives CDR1 SGHDT, CDR2 YYEEEE. CDR3 residues: CASSLAAGLSYNEQFF. The CDR3 DNA reads as TGTGCCAGCAGCTTGGCGGCGGGCCTTTCCTACAATGAGCAGTTCTTC.

The rearrangement links TRBV7-9 to TRBJ2-7; D gene ambiguous. Germline CDR1 and CDR2: SEHNR and FQNEAQ (reference sequence). The length of the CDR3 is 13 residues. Trimming took off 5 bases at V and 4 bases at J, with 12 bases between the two ends. CDR3 bases: TGTGCCAGCAGCGGACCAGTTTTTTACGAGCAGTACTTC. It specifies CASSGPVFYEQYF.

The chain uses TRBV14 and TRBJ1-1, with no clear D. V was cut by 7 bases and J by 5 bases, with 23 bases left in between. The CDR3 runs to 16 residues. Germline CDR1 reads SGHDN; CDR2 reads FVKESK. The CDR3 bases are TGTGCCAGCACCCCAACCGGTCAGCCGCTCTGGACTGAAGCTTTCTTT. It is translated as CASTPTGQPLWTEAFF.

The chain is built from TRBV7-9 and TRBJ2-7; TRBD1 matches 10 bases. Trimming removed 5 bases from V and 5 bases from J; junction bases left unmatched: 12. Per the germline V gene, CDR1 is SEHNR and CDR2 is FQNEAQ (reference sequence). The CDR3 consists of 16 residues. The chain's CDR3 is CASSHPRDRGLHEQYF. CDR3 DNA: TGTGCCAGCAGCCATCCCCGGGACAGGGGCCTCCACGAGCAGTACTTC.

The rearrangement joins TRBV14 to TRBJ2-5; D is uncertain. Germline V gene sequence: CDR1 SGHDN, CDR2 FVKESK. This CDR3 has 13 residues. Between the trimmed V and J ends, which lost 5 bases and 5 bases, there was a span of 12 bases. The CDR3 sequence is CASSVRGGETQYF. As DNA, the CDR3 is TGTGCCAGCAGCGTAAGAGGTGGGGAGACCCAGTACTTC.

The genes are TRBV27 and TRBJ2-7; perhaps D is TRBD1 or TRBD2 (6 bases each). The ends were cut back, 7 bases at V and 2 bases at J, with 15 bases in the middle. The CDR3 runs 14 residues. Germline CDR1 reads MNHEY; CDR2 reads SMNVEV (reference sequence). Here the CDR3 DNA reads TGTGCCAGCACCCGAGGGGGGTTTCCCTACGAGCAGTACTTC. The encoded protein is CASTRGGFPYEQYF.

The chain has TRBV25-1 and TRBJ2-7, with TRBD1 matching over 9 bases. The V gene's germline CDR1 is MGHDK and CDR2 SYGVNS. The length of the CDR3 is 16 residues. V shed 4 bases and J 0 bases; nucleotides not matched to a gene: 7. The CDR3: CASSAEPGQGSYEQYF. The CDR3 nucleotides read TGTGCCAGCAGTGCTGAGCCGGGACAGGGCTCCTACGAGCAGTACTTC.

The V and J genes are TRBV11-1 and TRBJ2-7; 9 nucleotides match TRBD2. The CDR3 runs to 14 residues. Trimming took 1 base from V and 6 from J; bases not matched to a gene: 4. The germline gives CDR1 SGHAT, CDR2 FQDESV (reference sequence). The CDR3 spells CASSLDLAGFEQYF. In DNA form, the CDR3 reads TGTGCCAGCAGCTTAGACCTAGCGGGATTCGAGCAGTACTTC.

The chain combines TRBV7-2 with TRBJ1-1; TRBD1 is a possible D gene (6 bases). The CDR3 is 15 residues long. Germline CDR1 SGHTA, CDR2 FQGNSA. Trimming pared 4 bases from V and 0 bases from J, leaving 12 bases between. CDR3 DNA: TGTGCCAGCAGCTCTAACAGGGTATTGAACACTGAAGCTTTCTTT. Residues: CASSSNRVLNTEAFF.

The chain is built from TRBV19 and TRBJ1-5; TRBD1 matches 8 bases. This CDR3 has 13 residues. CDR1 and CDR2 from the germline V gene are LNHDA and SQIVND (reference sequence). J gave up 4 bases and V 6 bases, and 2 bases lay outside the gene matches. The chain's CDR3 is CASRGTGNQPQHF. CDR3 coding DNA: TGTGCCAGTAGGGGGACAGGTAATCAGCCCCAGCATTTT.